These T cell receptor beta chains were read from a single sample in a study of blood T cells in healthy people across ages. Using its own MiXCR run on the 5' RACE reads, TCRdb lists one record per CDR3 protein. The data hold around 1,600,000 distinct CDR3 sequences, with roughly 43% observed a single time. Sequencing was performed on blood. These receptors originate from a woman younger than 30 in good health. The CDR3 runs from the conserved cysteine through the conserved F or W. D genes are given only for firm matches. Clone size, where shown, is once, few, many, or a class for clones that have expanded.

D gene: TRBD2
clone size: .
V gene: TRBV7-6
J gene: TRBJ2-2
CDR3 DNA: TGTGCCTGTCGCGGGGGAGTGAACACCGGGGAGCTGTTTTTT
CDR3 protein: CACRGGVNTGELFF

D gene: .
clone size: .
V gene: TRBV27
J gene: TRBJ2-1
CDR3 DNA: TGTGCCAGCAGTCCCCTCGGACGGGACAATGAGCAGTTCTTC
CDR3 protein: CASSPLGRDNEQFF

D gene: TRBD2
clone size: few
V gene: TRBV28
J gene: TRBJ2-1
CDR3 DNA: TGTGCCAGCAGTTTTGGACTAGCGCAGTTCTTC
CDR3 protein: CASSFGLAQFF

D gene: TRBD1
clone size: .
V gene: TRBV20-1
J gene: TRBJ2-7
CDR3 DNA: TGCAGTGCCGTACGACAGGGGGCCTACGAGCAGTACTTC
CDR3 protein: CSAVRQGAYEQYF

D gene: .
clone size: .
V gene: TRBV6-6
J gene: TRBJ1-2
CDR3 DNA: TGTGCCAGCAGCCACGAGGCACACAGGGCTGGCTACACCTTC
CDR3 protein: CASSHEAHRAGYTF

D gene: TRBD2
clone size: .
V gene: TRBV2
J gene: TRBJ2-3
CDR3 DNA: TGTGCCAGCAGTGAATGGAGTGCGGGAGGGACAGATACGCAGTATTTT
CDR3 protein: CASSEWSAGGTDTQYF

D gene: .
clone size: .
V gene: TRBV27
J gene: TRBJ1-2
CDR3 DNA: TGTGCCAGCAGTGTATCCGCAGGGTACGGCTACACCTTC
CDR3 protein: CASSVSAGYGYTF

D gene: .
clone size: few
V gene: TRBV29-1
J gene: TRBJ1-2
CDR3 DNA: TGCAGCGCCGCCAGCTACCTAGACTATGGCTACACCTTC
CDR3 protein: CSAASYLDYGYTF

D gene: .
clone size: few
V gene: TRBV9
J gene: TRBJ2-1
CDR3 DNA: TGTGCCAGCAGCGTACGGTTGGCAGACTACAATGAGCAGTTCTTC
CDR3 protein: CASSVRLADYNEQFF

D gene: TRBD2
clone size: .
V gene: TRBV15
J gene: TRBJ2-1
CDR3 DNA: TGTGCCACCAGCAGCTTATTTTTAGCGGGACGGTCCTACAATGAGCAGTTCTTC
CDR3 protein: CATSSLFLAGRSYNEQFF

D gene: .
clone size: .
V gene: TRBV12-3/TRBV12-4
J gene: TRBJ1-1
CDR3 DNA: TGTGCCAACACTCTAGACAGAGGCATCACTGAAGCTTTCTTT
CDR3 protein: CANTLDRGITEAFF

D gene: .
clone size: .
V gene: TRBV10-1
J gene: TRBJ2-2
CDR3 DNA: TGCGCCAGCAGTGGGCACACCGGGGAGCTGTTTTTT
CDR3 protein: CASSGHTGELFF